This T cell receptor (beta chain) was observed in a study of cytomegalovirus exposure and HLA in healthy donors. There are 15 residues in the CDR3. Germline CDR1 reads LGHNT; CDR2 reads FRNRAP. V gave up 5 bases and J gave up 3 bases; unmatched junction bases: 7. The PCR used 60 Vbeta and 13 Jbeta primers. Method: immunoSEQ multiplex PCR; TCRdb's copy keeps in-frame clones and lacks some. The specimen's table records about 140,000 clones. Sequencing was performed on PBMCs. The TCR originated in a woman aged 18-30 years in good health and CMV-seronegative. The chain combines TRBV12-5 with TRBJ1-1; TRBD1 aligns across 9 bases. The CDR3 spells CASGPPGQGYTEAFF. CDR3 DNA: TGTGCTAGTGGTCCCCCGGGACAGGGCTACACTGAAGCTTTCTTT.